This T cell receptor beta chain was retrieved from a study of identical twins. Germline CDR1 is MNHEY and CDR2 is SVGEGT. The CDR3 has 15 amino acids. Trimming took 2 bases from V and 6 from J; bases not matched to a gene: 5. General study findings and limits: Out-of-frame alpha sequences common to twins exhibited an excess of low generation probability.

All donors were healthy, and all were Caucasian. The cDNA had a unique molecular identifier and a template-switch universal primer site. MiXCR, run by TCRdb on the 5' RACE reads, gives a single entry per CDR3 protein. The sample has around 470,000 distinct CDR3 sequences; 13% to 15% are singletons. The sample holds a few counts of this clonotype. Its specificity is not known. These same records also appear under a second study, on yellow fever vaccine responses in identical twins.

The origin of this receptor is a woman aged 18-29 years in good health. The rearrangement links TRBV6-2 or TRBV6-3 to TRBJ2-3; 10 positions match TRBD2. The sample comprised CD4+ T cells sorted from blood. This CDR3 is CASSYTAGGPDTQYF. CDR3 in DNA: TGTGCCAGCAGTTACACAGCGGGAGGGCCGGATACGCAGTATTTT.